Shown below are 20 T cell receptor beta chains from a single sample sequenced in a study of T cell repertoires in cytomegalovirus infection. TCRdb re-analysed the reads in MiXCR, keeping a single row per CDR3 protein. The sample lists 350,000 to 450,000 distinct CDR3 sequences, less than 20% occurring once. The sequenced sample consisted of PBMCs. These receptors were collected from a human donor in good health (CMV status not recorded). Some clones in this sample may be carry-over from other donors' samples.

The table lists this clonotype with a few counts. The chain carries TRBV11-2 and TRBJ1-4; maybe TRBD1 (5 bases). The CDR3 consists of 15 residues. CDR1 is SGHAT, CDR2 FQNNGV, per germline. The V end was cut by 1 base, the J end by 9 bases, with 15 bases between. In DNA form, the CDR3 reads TGTGCCAGCAGCTTAGCCCCCGGACAAGACCAAAAACTGTTTTTT. This gives the protein CASSLAPGQDQKLFF.

This clonotype occurred many times. The rearrangement uses TRBV7-9 and TRBJ1-6, with a tentative D call TRBD1 (6 bases). V was cut by 5 bases and J by 7 bases, with 18 bases left in between. The germline CDR1 and CDR2 sequences are SEHNR and FQNEAQ (reference sequence). CDR3 size: 16 residues. Written as DNA, the CDR3 is TGTGCCAGCAGCACATCCAGGGGACAAATCAATTCACCCCTCCACTTT. Translated, it gives CASSTSRGQINSPLHF.

This clonotype was picked up a small number of times. The gene calls are TRBV19 and TRBJ1-5; the D gene is possibly TRBD1 (5 bases). Trimming took 9 bases from V and 1 from J, leaving 16 bases between them. The CDR3 covers 15 residues. Germline values: CDR1 LNHDA, CDR2 SQIVND (reference sequence). This CDR3 reads CASLIQGGSNQPQHF. The CDR3 DNA reads as TGTGCCAGCTTGATCCAGGGAGGGAGCAATCAGCCCCAGCATTTT.

This chain joins TRBV6-1 and TRBJ1-1, with a possible D match to TRBD1 (5 bases). The V end was cut by 3 bases, the J end by 2 bases, with 13 bases between. The CDR3 length is 15 residues. Germline values: CDR1 MNHNS, CDR2 SASEGT. The CDR3 nucleotides read TGTGCCAGCAGTGAGGTATGGGGCGGTAACACTGAAGCTTTCTTT. Encoded protein: CASSEVWGGNTEAFF.

This clonotype appeared many times. This chain uses TRBV7-2 with TRBJ1-5, with D perhaps matching TRBD1 (6 bases). The CDR3 totals 16 residues. V lost 1 base, J lost 6 bases, and 16 bases lay in between. Germline lookup yields CDR1 SGHTA and CDR2 FQGNSA. The CDR3 sequence: CASSLGVGGLSQPQHF. CDR3 DNA sequence: TGTGCCAGCAGCTTAGGAGTTGGGGGGCTCAGTCAGCCCCAGCATTTT.

The chain joins TRBV12-3 or TRBV12-4 to TRBJ1-4, with D perhaps TRBD1 (5 bases). V was clipped by 3 bases and J by 4 bases, with 15 bases between them. This CDR3 comprises 16 residues. The CDR3 nucleotides are TGTGCCAGCAGTTTGAAATTAGGGACCCTTAATGAAAAACTGTTTTTT. As protein: CASSLKLGTLNEKLFF.

This clonotype was observed many times. The gene calls are TRBV7-2 and TRBJ1-2; TRBD1 matches 9 bases. The V gene end was trimmed by 5 bases and the J gene end by 5 bases; junction bases not matched to a gene: 18. This CDR3 comprises 18 residues. Germline lookup yields CDR1 SGHTA and CDR2 FQGNSA. The CDR3 is CASSHRTLRDRDLYGYTF. CDR3 bases: TGTGCCAGCAGCCACCGAACTCTCCGGGACAGGGACCTTTATGGCTACACCTTC.

The gene calls are TRBV3-1 and TRBJ2-5, with D maybe TRBD1 (5 bases). V lost 3 bases to trimming and J lost 4 bases, with 12 bases between them. Germline CDR1 LGHDT, CDR2 YNNKEL (reference sequence). The CDR3 length is 14 residues. The CDR3 loop is CASSHRQTSETQYF. The CDR3 DNA sequence: TGTGCCAGCAGCCATCGACAGACCTCAGAGACCCAGTACTTC.

J is TRBJ1-3 and V is TRBV15; D not resolved. With 0 bases removed from V and 7 bases from J, the gap between germline ends came to 4 bases. The CDR3 runs 12 residues. CDR1 LNHNV and CDR2 YYDKDF come from the germline V gene (reference sequence). Written as DNA, the CDR3 is TGTGCCACCAGCAGAGATCCGAACACCATATATTTT. It specifies CATSRDPNTIYF.

This clonotype was seen many times. The genes are TRBV7-6 and TRBJ2-1; TRBD2 matches 9 bases. The germline V gene encodes CDR1 SGHVS and CDR2 FNYEAQ. Germline trimming cut 1 base from V and 9 bases from J; bases unmatched to any gene: 7. This CDR3 spans 15 amino acids. CDR3 in amino acids: CASSLEAGGPVEQFF. The DNA for the CDR3 is TGTGCCAGCAGCTTAGAAGCGGGAGGCCCAGTTGAGCAGTTCTTC.

This clonotype was found a few times. The rearrangement links TRBV6-1 to TRBJ1-1; D perhaps matches TRBD1 (6 bases). Germline V CDR1 and CDR2: MNHNS, SASEGT. The ends were cut back, 7 bases at V and 6 bases at J, with 15 bases in the middle. The CDR3 length is 13 residues. The CDR3: CASTASYRAEAFF. CDR3 bases: TGTGCCAGCACCGCCTCCTACAGGGCTGAAGCTTTCTTT.

The J gene is TRBJ2-1, the V gene TRBV20-1; 7 bases align to TRBD2. The CDR3 extends over 13 amino acids. Looked up from germline, CDR1 is DFQATT and CDR2 is SNEGSKA (reference sequence). Germline trimming cut 5 bases from V and 6 bases from J; bases unmatched to any gene: 7. For the CDR3, the DNA is TGCAGTGCTGTACTAGCGCCCCGCAATGAGCAGTTCTTC. Amino acids: CSAVLAPRNEQFF.

This clonotype occurred a few times. The CDR3 region is CSARPGAGGREQYF. The DNA of the CDR3 is TGCAGTGCTAGACCAGGAGCGGGGGGACGGGAGCAGTACTTC. The chain couples TRBV20-1 to TRBJ2-7, with 9 bases matching TRBD2. V was clipped by 2 bases and J by 7 bases; unmatched bases: 9. There are 14 residues in the CDR3. Germline CDR1 is DFQATT and CDR2 is SNEGSKA (reference sequence).

DNA of the CDR3: TGTGCCAGCAGCGTCAGACAGGTCCCAAGGACCTATGATGAGCAGTTCTTC. Translated: CASSVRQVPRTYDEQFF. The chain joins TRBV7-6 to TRBJ2-1, with D maybe TRBD1 (6 bases). This CDR3 is 17 amino acids long. Germline V CDR1 and CDR2: SGHVS, FNYEAQ. Trimming took off 5 bases at V and 8 bases at J, with 25 bases between the two ends.

This clonotype has a handful of counts. The J gene is TRBJ1-6, the V gene TRBV7-2; unclear D gene. V was cut by 1 base and J by 6 bases, with 7 bases left in between. The CDR3 is 14 residues long. Germline loops: CDR1 SGHTA, CDR2 FQGNSA. The CDR3 here is CASSLGVGNSPLHF. The CDR3 DNA follows: TGTGCCAGCAGCTTAGGGGTTGGTAATTCACCCCTCCACTTT.

This clonotype was seen a handful of times. The chain joins TRBV5-1 to TRBJ1-6; D not certain. The CDR3 runs 14 residues. The V gene's germline CDR1 is SGHRS and CDR2 YFSETQ. V dropped 3 bases and J dropped 8 bases, with 12 bases sitting between them. The CDR3 DNA reads as TGCGCCAGCAGCTCTGGGCAGGCCCATTCACCCCTCCACTTT. It encodes CASSSGQAHSPLHF.

This clonotype occurred a few times. V is TRBV5-1 and J is TRBJ2-1; no clear D gene. The ends were cut back, 3 bases at V and 2 bases at J, with 18 bases in the middle. CDR1 is SGHRS, CDR2 YFSETQ, per germline. The CDR3 runs to 17 residues. The CDR3 nucleotides read TGCGCCAGCAGCTCCACGGGTCGGTCTTACCCCTACAATGAGCAGTTCTTC. Its translation: CASSSTGRSYPYNEQFF.

This clonotype has a handful of counts. The chain couples TRBV7-2 to TRBJ1-1; perhaps TRBD1 as D (5 bases). In germline, CDR1 is SGHTA, CDR2 FQGNSA. This CDR3 comprises 14 residues. V dropped 0 bases and J dropped 11 bases, with 16 bases sitting between them. This chain's CDR3 is CASSLAGGGGVAFF. CDR3 sequence (DNA): TGTGCCAGCAGCTTAGCAGGTGGTGGAGGGGTGGCTTTCTTT. Combining the CDR3 with reference TRBV7-2 and TRBJ1-1 gives the whole variable domain GAGVSQSPSNKVTEKGKDVELRCDPISGHTALYWYRQSLGQGLEFLIYFQGNSAPDKSGLPSDRFSAERTGGSVSTLTIQRTQQEDSAVYLCASSLAGGGGVAFFGQGTRLTVV.

This clonotype has only a few counts. The genes are TRBV2 and TRBJ1-4; D not resolved. The CDR3 extends over 14 amino acids. Germline values: CDR1 SNHLY, CDR2 FYNNEI. V was clipped by 7 bases and J by 1 base, with 10 bases between them. The CDR3 spells CASNEGITNEKLFF. The CDR3 coding sequence is TGTGCCAGCAACGAAGGGATAACTAATGAAAAACTGTTTTTT.

This clonotype was observed a handful of times. The chain joins TRBV7-9 to TRBJ2-5, with TRBD1 matching over 7 bases. Germline V CDR1 and CDR2: SEHNR, FQNEAQ (reference sequence). The CDR3 has 14 residues. The V gene end was trimmed by 4 bases and the J gene end by 2 bases; junction bases not matched to a gene: 4. The CDR3 region has the DNA TGTGCCAGCAGCTACTTGGACAGGCAAGAGACCCAGTACTTC. The encoded protein is CASSYLDRQETQYF.